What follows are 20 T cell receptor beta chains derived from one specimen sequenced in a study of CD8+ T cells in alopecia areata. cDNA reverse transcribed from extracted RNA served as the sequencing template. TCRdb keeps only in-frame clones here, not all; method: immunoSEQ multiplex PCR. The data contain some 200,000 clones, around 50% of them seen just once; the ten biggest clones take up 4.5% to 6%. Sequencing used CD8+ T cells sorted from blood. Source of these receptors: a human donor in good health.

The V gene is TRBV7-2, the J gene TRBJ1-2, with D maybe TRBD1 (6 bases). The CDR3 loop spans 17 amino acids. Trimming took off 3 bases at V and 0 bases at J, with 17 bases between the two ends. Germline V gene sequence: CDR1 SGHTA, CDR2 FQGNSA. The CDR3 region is CASSFSIRRTANYGYTF. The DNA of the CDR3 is TGTGCCAGCAGCTTCTCCATTAGAAGGACAGCTAACTATGGCTACACCTTC.

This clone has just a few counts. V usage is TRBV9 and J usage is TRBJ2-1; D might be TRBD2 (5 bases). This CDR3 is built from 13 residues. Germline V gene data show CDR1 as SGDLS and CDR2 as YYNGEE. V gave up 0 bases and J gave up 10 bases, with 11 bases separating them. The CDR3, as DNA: TGTGCCAGCAGCGTAGGAAGAGGGCCGGAGCAGTTCTTC. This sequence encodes CASSVGRGPEQFF. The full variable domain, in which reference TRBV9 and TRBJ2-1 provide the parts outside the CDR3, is DSGVTQTPKHLITATGQRVTLRCSPRSGDLSVYWYQQSLDQGLQFLIQYYNGEERAKGNILERFSAQQFPDLHSELNLSSLELGDSALYFCASSVGRGPEQFFGPGTRLTVL.

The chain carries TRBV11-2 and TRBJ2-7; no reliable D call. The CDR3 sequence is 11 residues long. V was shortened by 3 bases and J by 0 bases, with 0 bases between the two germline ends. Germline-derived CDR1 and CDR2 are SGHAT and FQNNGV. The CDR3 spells CASSFSYEQYF. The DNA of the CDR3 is TGTGCCAGCAGCTTCTCCTACGAGCAGTACTTC.

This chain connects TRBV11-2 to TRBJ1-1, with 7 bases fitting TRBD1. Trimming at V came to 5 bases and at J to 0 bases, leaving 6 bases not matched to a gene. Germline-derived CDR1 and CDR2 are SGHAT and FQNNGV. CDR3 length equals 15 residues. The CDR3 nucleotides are TGTGCCAGCAGCCCGCGAAGGGGGCTGAACACTGAAGCTTTCTTT. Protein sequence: CASSPRRGLNTEAFF.

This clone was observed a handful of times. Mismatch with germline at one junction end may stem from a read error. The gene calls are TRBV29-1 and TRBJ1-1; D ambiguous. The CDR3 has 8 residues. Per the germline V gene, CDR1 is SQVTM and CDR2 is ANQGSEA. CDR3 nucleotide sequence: TGCAGCGGCCCCGGGAACACCTTT. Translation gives CSGPGNTF.

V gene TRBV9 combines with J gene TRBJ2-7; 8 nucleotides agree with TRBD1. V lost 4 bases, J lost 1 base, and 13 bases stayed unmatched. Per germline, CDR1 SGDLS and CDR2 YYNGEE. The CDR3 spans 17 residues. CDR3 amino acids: CASSTDPGQAYSYEQYF. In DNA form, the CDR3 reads TGTGCCAGCAGCACGGATCCGGGACAGGCTTATTCCTACGAGCAGTACTTC.

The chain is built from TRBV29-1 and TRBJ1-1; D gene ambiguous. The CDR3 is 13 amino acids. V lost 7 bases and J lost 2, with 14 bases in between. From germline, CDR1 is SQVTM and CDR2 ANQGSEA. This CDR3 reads CSAPGSYNTEAFF. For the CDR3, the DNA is TGCAGCGCCCCGGGGAGTTATAACACTGAAGCTTTCTTT.

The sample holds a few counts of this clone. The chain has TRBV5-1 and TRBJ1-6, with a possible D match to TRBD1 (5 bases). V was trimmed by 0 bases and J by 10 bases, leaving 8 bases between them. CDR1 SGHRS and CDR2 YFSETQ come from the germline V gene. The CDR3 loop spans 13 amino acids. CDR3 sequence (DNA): TGCGCCAGCAGCTTGGCGGGGGGGTCACCCCTCCACTTT. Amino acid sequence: CASSLAGGSPLHF.

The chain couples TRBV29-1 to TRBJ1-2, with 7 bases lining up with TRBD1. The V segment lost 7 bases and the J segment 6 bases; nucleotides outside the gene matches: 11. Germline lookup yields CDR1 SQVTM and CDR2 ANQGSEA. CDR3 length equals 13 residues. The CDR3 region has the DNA TGCAGCGCCAAAACAGGGGAAGGCGATGGCTACACCTTC. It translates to CSAKTGEGDGYTF.

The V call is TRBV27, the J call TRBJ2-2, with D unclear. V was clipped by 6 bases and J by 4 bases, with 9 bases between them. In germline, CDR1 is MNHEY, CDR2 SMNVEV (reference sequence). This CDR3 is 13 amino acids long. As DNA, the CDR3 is TGTGCCAGCAGCCCCAGGAGCACCGGGGAGCTGTTTTTT. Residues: CASSPRSTGELFF.

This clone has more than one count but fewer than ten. The CDR3 nucleotides read TGTGCCAGCAGTTTAGCTAGCGGGGGCCCGGGATTCAATGAGCAGTTCTTC. Encoded protein: CASSLASGGPGFNEQFF. The gene calls are TRBV28 and TRBJ2-1, with 10 bases identical to TRBD2. Germline CDR1 reads MDHEN; CDR2 reads SYDVKM. The trim removed 2 bases at V and 6 bases at J, leaving 10 bases unmatched. There are 17 residues in the CDR3.

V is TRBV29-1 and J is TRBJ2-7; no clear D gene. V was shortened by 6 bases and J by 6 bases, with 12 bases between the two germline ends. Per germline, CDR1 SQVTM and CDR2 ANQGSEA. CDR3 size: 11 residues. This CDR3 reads CSVRLKGEQYF. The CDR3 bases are TGCAGCGTCCGGTTGAAGGGCGAGCAGTACTTC.

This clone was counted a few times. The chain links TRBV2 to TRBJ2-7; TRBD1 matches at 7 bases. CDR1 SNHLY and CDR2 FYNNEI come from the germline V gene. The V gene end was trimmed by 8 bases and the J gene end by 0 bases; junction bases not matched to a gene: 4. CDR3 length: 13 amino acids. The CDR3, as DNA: TGTGCCAGCCGGGACAGCAGCTCCTACGAGCAGTACTTC. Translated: CASRDSSSYEQYF.

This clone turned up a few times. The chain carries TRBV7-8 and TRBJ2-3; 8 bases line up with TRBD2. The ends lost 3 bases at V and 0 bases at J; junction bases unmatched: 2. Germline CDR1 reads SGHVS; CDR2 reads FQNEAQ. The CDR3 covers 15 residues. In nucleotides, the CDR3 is TGTGCCAGCAGCTTCTCTAGCGGGAGCACAGATACGCAGTATTTT. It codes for CASSFSSGSTDTQYF.

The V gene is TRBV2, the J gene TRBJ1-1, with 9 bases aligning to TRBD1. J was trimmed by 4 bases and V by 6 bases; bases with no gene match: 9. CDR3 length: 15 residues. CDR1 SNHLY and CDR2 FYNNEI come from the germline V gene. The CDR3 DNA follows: TGTGCCAGCAGGCCCGGGACAGGGTGGGGCACTGAAGCTTTCTTT. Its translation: CASRPGTGWGTEAFF. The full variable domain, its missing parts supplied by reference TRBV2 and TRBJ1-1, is EPEVTQTPSHQVTQMGQEVILRCVPISNHLYFYWYRQILGQKVEFLVSFYNNEISEKSEIFDDQFSVERPDGSNFTLKIRSTKLEDSAMYFCASRPGTGWGTEAFFGQGTRLTVV.

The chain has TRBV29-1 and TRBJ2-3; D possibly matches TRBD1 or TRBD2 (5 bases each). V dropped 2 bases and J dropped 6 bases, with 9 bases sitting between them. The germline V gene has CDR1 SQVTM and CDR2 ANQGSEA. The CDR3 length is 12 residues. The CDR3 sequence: CSVERGADTQYF. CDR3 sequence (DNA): TGCAGCGTTGAAAGGGGAGCGGATACGCAGTATTTT.

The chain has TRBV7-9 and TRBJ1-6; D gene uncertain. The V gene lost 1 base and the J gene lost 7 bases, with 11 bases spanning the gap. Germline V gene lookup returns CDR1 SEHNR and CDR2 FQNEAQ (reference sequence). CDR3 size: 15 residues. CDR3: CASSLGRESNSPLHF. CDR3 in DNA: TGTGCCAGCAGCTTAGGTCGGGAATCGAATTCACCCCTCCACTTT. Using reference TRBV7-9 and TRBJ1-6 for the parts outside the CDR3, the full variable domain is DTGVSQNPRHKITKRGQNVTFRCDPISEHNRLYWYRQTLGQGPEFLTYFQNEAQLEKSRLLSDRFSAERPKGSFSTLEIQRTEQGDSAMYLCASSLGRESNSPLHFGNGTRLTVT.

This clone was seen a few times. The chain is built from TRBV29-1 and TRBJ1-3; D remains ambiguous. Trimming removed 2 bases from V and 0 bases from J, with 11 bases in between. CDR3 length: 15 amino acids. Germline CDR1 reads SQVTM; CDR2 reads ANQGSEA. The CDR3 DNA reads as TGCAGCGTTGAAAACGCGGGCACCTCTGGAAACACCATATATTTT. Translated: CSVENAGTSGNTIYF.

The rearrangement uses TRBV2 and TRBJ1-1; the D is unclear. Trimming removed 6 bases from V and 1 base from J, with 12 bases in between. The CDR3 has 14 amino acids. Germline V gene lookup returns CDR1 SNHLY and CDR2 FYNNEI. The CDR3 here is CASSRQVENTEAFF. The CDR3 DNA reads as TGTGCCAGCAGCCGGCAAGTGGAGAACACTGAAGCTTTCTTT.

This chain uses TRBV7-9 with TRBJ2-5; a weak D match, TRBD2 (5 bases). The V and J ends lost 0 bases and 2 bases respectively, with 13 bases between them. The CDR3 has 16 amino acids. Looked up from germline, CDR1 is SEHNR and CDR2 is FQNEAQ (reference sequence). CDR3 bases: TGTGCCAGCAGCTTAGCCGGAGAACGGAGGCAAGAGACCCAGTACTTC. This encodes CASSLAGERRQETQYF.